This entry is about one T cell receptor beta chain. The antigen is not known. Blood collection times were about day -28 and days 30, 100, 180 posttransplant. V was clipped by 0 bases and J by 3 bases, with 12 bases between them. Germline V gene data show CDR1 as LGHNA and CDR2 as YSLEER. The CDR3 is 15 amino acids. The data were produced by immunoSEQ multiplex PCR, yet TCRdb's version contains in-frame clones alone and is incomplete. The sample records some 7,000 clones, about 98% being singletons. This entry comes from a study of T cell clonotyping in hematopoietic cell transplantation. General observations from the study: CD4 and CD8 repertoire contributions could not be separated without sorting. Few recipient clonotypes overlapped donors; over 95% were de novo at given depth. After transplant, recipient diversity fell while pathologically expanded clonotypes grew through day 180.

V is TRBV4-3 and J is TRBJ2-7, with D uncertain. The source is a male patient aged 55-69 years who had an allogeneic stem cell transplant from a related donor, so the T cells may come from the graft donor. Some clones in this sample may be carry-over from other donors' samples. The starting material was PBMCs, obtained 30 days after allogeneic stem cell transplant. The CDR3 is CASSQDSTNFYEQYF. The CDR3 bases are TGCGCCAGCAGCCAAGATTCGACAAATTTCTACGAGCAGTACTTC.